These T cell receptor beta chains were read from a single sample in a study of T-cell reconstitution after alpha-beta-depleted transplantation in children. One entry per CDR3 protein results from TCRdb running MiXCR on the PCR reads. The data hold a few hundred thousand distinct CDR3 sequences, with around 19% observed a single time. This specimen was PBMCs from the stem cell graft donor, taken from the stem cell graft. These receptors all stem from a human donor who donated a stem cell graft to a child with acute lymphoblastic leukemia. Each CDR3 is given with its conserved first and last residue. A D gene is named only where the DNA matches it firmly. The listing skips clone size in some rows; elsewhere it reads once, few, many or a size class.

V	J	D	size	DNA	CDR3
TRBV29-1	TRBJ1-5	NA	few	TGCAGCGTTAGCGGGGGGTGGTATCAGCCCCAGCATTTT	CSVSGGWYQPQHF
TRBV28	TRBJ1-1	NA	NA	TGTGCCAGCAGCATAGGTGGGTTCACTGAAGCTTTCTTT	CASSIGGFTEAFF
TRBV5-5	TRBJ2-3	TRBD2	few	TGTGCCAGCAGCCGATCGACTAGCGGGGTTTACACAGATACGCAGTATTTT	CASSRSTSGVYTDTQYF
TRBV21-1	TRBJ1-2	NA	few	TGTGCCAGCAGCAAAGCGCGCTGGGACCCCCCGAGCTATGGCTACACCTTC	CASSKARWDPPSYGYTF
TRBV4-1	TRBJ2-1	NA	few	TGCGCCAGCAGCCAATCAATATGGGATGAGCAGTTCTTC	CASSQSIWDEQFF
TRBV15	TRBJ1-1	NA	few	TGTGCCACCAGCAGAGATTTGGGGGACACTGAAGCTTTCTTT	CATSRDLGDTEAFF
TRBV7-9	TRBJ2-1	TRBD2	few	TGTGCCAGCAGCCTGGGAGTGAGCGGGAGGGCCGTGTTCTTC	CASSLGVSGRAVFF
TRBV23-1	TRBJ2-1	NA	few	TGCGCCAGCAGTCAATCGGGCCACAATGAGCAGTTCTTC	CASSQSGHNEQFF
TRBV2	TRBJ1-1	TRBD1	few	TGTGCCAGCACCGGGACAGTGTGGAACACTGAAGCTTTCTTT	CASTGTVWNTEAFF
TRBV9	TRBJ2-1	NA	NA	TGTGCCAGCAGCGTAGGGGGTTTAGATTACAATGAGCAGTTCTTC	CASSVGGLDYNEQFF
TRBV19	TRBJ2-5	NA	NA	TGTGCCAGTAAGCTGGACTTGACCCAAGAGACCCAGTACTTC	CASKLDLTQETQYF
TRBV2	TRBJ1-5	TRBD1	few	TGTGCCAGCAGCCGACAGGGAGGTTATAGCAATCAGCCCCAGCATTTT	CASSRQGGYSNQPQHF
TRBV5-6	TRBJ2-6	TRBD2	NA	TGTGCCAGCGGGCGGGGGGGCGCGGTGTCTGGGGCCAACGTCCTGACTTTC	CASGRGGAVSGANVLTF
TRBV12-3/TRBV12-4	TRBJ1-1	NA	many	TGTGCCAGCAGCCCAGGCGGGGGTACTGAAGCTTTCTTT	CASSPGGGTEAFF
TRBV7-9	TRBJ2-1	NA	NA	TGTGCCAGCAGCTTCCCCCCCACCGGGCTCAATGAGCAGTTCTTC	CASSFPPTGLNEQFF
TRBV27	TRBJ2-4	TRBD2	many	TGTGCCAGCAGTTTATCGGGAGGGAAAAACATTCAGTACTTC	CASSLSGGKNIQYF
TRBV7-2	TRBJ2-3	TRBD2	many	TGTGCCAGCAGCCGGGACTACTTAAGCACAGATACGCAGTATTTT	CASSRDYLSTDTQYF
TRBV12-3/TRBV12-4	TRBJ2-1	TRBD2	few	TGTGCCAGCAGTCAAGGACTAGCGACGTACAATGAGCAGTTCTTC	CASSQGLATYNEQFF
TRBV7-9	TRBJ2-7	TRBD1	once	TGTGCCAGTGAGGGACAGGGGCCCCCTCATTCCTACGAGCAGTACTTC	CASEGQGPPHSYEQYF
TRBV5-1	TRBJ1-1	NA	few	TGCGCCAGCAGCTTGGAGTCCGTAGGATACACTGAAGCTTTCTTT	CASSLESVGYTEAFF
TRBV29-1	TRBJ1-1	TRBD1	NA	TGCAGCGTTGTGGGAGGGACAGAGACTTTCTTT	CSVVGGTETFF
TRBV5-1	TRBJ2-1	NA	few	TGCGCCAGCAGCTTTACGGCCGACGGTTACAATGAGCAGTTCTTC	CASSFTADGYNEQFF
TRBV7-3	TRBJ1-1	NA	few	TGTGCCAGCAGCGCTAGGGGACCGGAGACAGAAGCTTTCTTT	CASSARGPETEAFF
TRBV12-3/TRBV12-4	TRBJ1-1	TRBD1	NA	TGTGCCAGCAGTATTCAGGGGGCGGGTGAAGCTTTCTTT	CASSIQGAGEAFF
TRBV6-1	TRBJ2-2	NA	NA	TGTGCCAGCAGTGAATTCAGCGGCGGGACGAACCCCGGGGAGCTGTTTTTT	CASSEFSGGTNPGELFF
TRBV20-1	TRBJ2-5	TRBD2	NA	TGCAGTGCTAGAGAGTCAGGGAGGGAGGAGACCCAGTACTTC	CSARESGREETQYF
TRBV10-3	TRBJ2-7	NA	NA	TGTGCCATCAGTGGAGGGGGCTCCTACGAGCAGTACTTC	CAISGGGSYEQYF
TRBV4-1	TRBJ2-7	NA	few	TGCGCCAGCAGCCAACGGGTAACCTCCTACGAGCAGTACTTC	CASSQRVTSYEQYF
TRBV7-9	TRBJ2-7	NA	few	TGTGCCAGCAGCCCAGACGATGGAAACGAGCAGTACTTC	CASSPDDGNEQYF
TRBV20-1	TRBJ1-5	NA	NA	TGCAGTGCCGTCCGGGACGGGAATCAGCCCCAGCATTTT	CSAVRDGNQPQHF
TRBV6-4	TRBJ2-3	TRBD2	few	TGTGCCAGCAGTGAAACTAGCGGACAAACAGATACGCAGTATTTT	CASSETSGQTDTQYF
TRBV3-1	TRBJ1-5	NA	NA	TGTGCCAGCAGCCCAAACAGGGTTAGCAATCAGCCCCAGCATTTT	CASSPNRVSNQPQHF
TRBV5-1	TRBJ2-1	NA	NA	TGCGCCAGCAGCCGCCAGGCGGGACCCTACAATGAGCAGTTCTTC	CASSRQAGPYNEQFF
TRBV27	TRBJ2-1	TRBD1	NA	TGTGCCAGCAGTTTCGCCAGGGGGCCCGGTGAGCAGTTCTTC	CASSFARGPGEQFF
TRBV12-3/TRBV12-4	TRBJ2-7	NA	NA	TGTGCCAGCAGCCGGGGACAATCCTCCTACGAGCAGTACTTC	CASSRGQSSYEQYF
TRBV5-1	TRBJ2-2	NA	NA	TGCGCCAGCAGGCAGAGGGGGAACACCGGGGAGCTGTTTTTT	CASRQRGNTGELFF
TRBV5-1	TRBJ2-2	TRBD1	NA	TGCGCCAGCAGCCCGTCCGGGACAGGGGGTCTATCCGGGGAGCTGTTTTTT	CASSPSGTGGLSGELFF
TRBV2	TRBJ2-1	NA	few	TGTGCCAGCAGTGAAGGTTCTTCTCTACAGTTCTTC	CASSEGSSLQFF
TRBV7-9	TRBJ1-2	NA	NA	TGTGCCAGCAGCTTAGTCGGGGGTGGCTACACCTTC	CASSLVGGGYTF
TRBV10-3	TRBJ1-5	NA	few	TGTGCCATCAGGGACGACCGTCAGCCCCAGCATTTT	CAIRDDRQPQHF
TRBV29-1	TRBJ2-7	NA	NA	TGCAGCGTTGCCCAGGGTCGCGTTAGCTACGAGCAGTACTTC	CSVAQGRVSYEQYF
TRBV7-3	TRBJ2-1	NA	NA	TGTGCCAGCAGTGCCACCGGGACTGGCTACAATGAGCAGTTCTTC	CASSATGTGYNEQFF
TRBV20-1	TRBJ2-7	TRBD1	few	TGCAGTGCCCAGACAGGGAAACACGAGCAGTACTTC	CSAQTGKHEQYF
TRBV5-5	TRBJ1-1	TRBD1	NA	TGTGCCAGCAGCTTCGAGGGGACAGCTGAAGCTTTCTTT	CASSFEGTAEAFF
TRBV7-9	TRBJ2-1	TRBD2	NA	TGTGCCAGCAGCTGGGGACTAGCGGAACCTAATGAGCAGTTCTTC	CASSWGLAEPNEQFF
TRBV12-3/TRBV12-4	TRBJ2-1	NA	NA	TGTGCCAGCACCCCATTAGTTGGGGACAATGAGCAGTTCTTC	CASTPLVGDNEQFF
TRBV21-1	TRBJ2-7	NA	few	TGTGCCAGCAGCAAAGACCGGACAGTCTTCTACTACGAGCAGTACTTC	CASSKDRTVFYYEQYF